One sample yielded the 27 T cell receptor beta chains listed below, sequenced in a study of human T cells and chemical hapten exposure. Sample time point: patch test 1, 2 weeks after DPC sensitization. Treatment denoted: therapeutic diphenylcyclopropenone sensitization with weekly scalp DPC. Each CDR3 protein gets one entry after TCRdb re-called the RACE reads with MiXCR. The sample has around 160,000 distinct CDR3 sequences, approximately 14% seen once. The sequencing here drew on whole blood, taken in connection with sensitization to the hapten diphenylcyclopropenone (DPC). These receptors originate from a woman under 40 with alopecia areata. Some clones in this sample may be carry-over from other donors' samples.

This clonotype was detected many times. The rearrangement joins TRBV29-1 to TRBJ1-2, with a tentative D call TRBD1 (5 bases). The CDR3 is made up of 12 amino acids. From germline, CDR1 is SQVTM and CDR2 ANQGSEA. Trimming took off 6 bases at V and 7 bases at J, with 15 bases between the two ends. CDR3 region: CSVDNTRGGYTF. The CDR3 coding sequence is TGCAGCGTCGACAATACAAGGGGTGGCTACACCTTC. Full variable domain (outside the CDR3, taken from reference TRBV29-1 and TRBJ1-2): SAVISQKPSRDICQRGTSLTIQCQVDSQVTMMFWYRQQPGQSLTLIATANQGSEATYESGFVIDKFPISRPNLTFSTLTVSNMSPEDSSIYLCSVDNTRGGYTFGSGTRLTVV.

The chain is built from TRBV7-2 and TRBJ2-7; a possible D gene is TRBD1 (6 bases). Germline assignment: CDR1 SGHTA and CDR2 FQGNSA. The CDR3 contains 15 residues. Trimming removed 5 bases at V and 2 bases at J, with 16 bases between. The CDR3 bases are TGTGCCAGCAGCGGGGGCCTGGGCAGCGCCTACGAGCAGTACTTC. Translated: CASSGGLGSAYEQYF.

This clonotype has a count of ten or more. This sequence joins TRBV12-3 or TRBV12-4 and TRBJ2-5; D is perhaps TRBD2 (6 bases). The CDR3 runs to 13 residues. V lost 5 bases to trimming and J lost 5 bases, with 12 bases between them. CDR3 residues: CASSPGLGETQYF. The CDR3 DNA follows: TGTGCCAGCAGTCCGGGACTTGGGGAGACCCAGTACTTC.

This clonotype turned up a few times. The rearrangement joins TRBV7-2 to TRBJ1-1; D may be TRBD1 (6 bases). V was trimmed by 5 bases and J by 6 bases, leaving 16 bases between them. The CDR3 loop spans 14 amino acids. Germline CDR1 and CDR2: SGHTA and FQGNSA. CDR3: CASSALAGAAEAFF. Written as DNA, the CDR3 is TGTGCCAGCAGCGCACTTGCGGGGGCCGCTGAAGCTTTCTTT. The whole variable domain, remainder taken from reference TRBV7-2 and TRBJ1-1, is GAGVSQSPSNKVTEKGKDVELRCDPISGHTALYWYRQSLGQGLEFLIYFQGNSAPDKSGLPSDRFSAERTGGSVSTLTIQRTQQEDSAVYLCASSALAGAAEAFFGQGTRLTVV.

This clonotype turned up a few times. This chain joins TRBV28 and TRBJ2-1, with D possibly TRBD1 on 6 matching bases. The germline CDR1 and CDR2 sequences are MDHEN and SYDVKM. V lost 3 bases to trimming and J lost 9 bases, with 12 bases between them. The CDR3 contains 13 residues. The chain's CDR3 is CASSFDRYGEQFF. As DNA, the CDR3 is TGTGCCAGCAGTTTCGACAGGTACGGTGAGCAGTTCTTC. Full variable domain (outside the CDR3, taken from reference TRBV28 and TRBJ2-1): DVKVTQSSRYLVKRTGEKVFLECVQDMDHENMFWYRQDPGLGLRLIYFSYDVKMKEKGDIPEGYSVSREKKERFSLILESASTNQTSMYLCASSFDRYGEQFFGPGTRLTVL.

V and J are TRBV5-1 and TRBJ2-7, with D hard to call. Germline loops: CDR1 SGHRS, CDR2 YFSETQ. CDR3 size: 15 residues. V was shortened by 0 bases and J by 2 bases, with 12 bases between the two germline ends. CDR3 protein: CASSLAKGPPYEQYF. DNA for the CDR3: TGCGCCAGCAGCTTGGCCAAAGGGCCACCCTACGAGCAGTACTTC.

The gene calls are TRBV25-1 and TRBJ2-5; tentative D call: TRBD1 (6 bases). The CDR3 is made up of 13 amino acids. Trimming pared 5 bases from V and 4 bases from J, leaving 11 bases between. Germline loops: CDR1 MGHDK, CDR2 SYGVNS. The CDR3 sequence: CASSIQGGETQYF. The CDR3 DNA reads TGTGCCAGCAGTATACAGGGTGGAGAGACCCAGTACTTC. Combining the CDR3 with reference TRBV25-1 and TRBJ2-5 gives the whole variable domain EADIYQTPRYLVIGTGKKITLECSQTMGHDKMYWYQQDPGMELHLIHYSYGVNSTEKGDLSSESTVSRIRTEHFPLTLESARPSHTSQYLCASSIQGGETQYFGPGTRLLVL.

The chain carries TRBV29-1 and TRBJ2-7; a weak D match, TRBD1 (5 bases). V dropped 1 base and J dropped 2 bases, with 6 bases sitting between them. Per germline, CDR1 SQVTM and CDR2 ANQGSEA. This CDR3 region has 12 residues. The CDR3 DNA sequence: TGCAGCGTTGAAGCAGGGCCCTACGAGCAGTACTTC. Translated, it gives CSVEAGPYEQYF.

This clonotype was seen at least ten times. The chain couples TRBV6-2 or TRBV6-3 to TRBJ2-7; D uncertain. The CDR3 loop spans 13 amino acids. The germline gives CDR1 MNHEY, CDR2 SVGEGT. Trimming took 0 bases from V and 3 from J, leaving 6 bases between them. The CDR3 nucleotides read TGTGCCAGCAGTTACTCGGACGTCTACGAGCAGTACTTC. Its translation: CASSYSDVYEQYF.

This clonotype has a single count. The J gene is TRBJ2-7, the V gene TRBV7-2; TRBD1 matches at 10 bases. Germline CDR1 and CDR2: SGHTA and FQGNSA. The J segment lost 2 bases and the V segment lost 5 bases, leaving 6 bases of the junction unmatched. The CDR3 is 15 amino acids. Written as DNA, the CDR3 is TGTGCCAGCAGCCTGTTAGGACAGGGGGCCTACGAGCAGTACTTC. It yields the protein CASSLLGQGAYEQYF.

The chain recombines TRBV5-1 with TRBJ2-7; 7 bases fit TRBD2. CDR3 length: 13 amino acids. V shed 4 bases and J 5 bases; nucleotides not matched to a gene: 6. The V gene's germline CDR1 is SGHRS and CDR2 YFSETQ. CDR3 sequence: CASSPVAGDEQYF. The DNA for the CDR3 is TGCGCCAGCAGCCCGGTAGCGGGCGACGAGCAGTACTTC.

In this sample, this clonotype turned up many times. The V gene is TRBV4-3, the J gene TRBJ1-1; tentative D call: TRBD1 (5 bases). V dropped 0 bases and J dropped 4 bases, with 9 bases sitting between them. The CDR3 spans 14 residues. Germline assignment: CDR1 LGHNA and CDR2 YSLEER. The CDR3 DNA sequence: TGCGCCAGCAGCCAAGATCCAGGGATCACTGAAGCTTTCTTT. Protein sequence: CASSQDPGITEAFF.

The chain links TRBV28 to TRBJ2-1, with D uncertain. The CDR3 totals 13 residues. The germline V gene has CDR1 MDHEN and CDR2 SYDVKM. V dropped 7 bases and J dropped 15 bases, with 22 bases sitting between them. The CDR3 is CASTPTQLPMGFF. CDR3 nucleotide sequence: TGTGCCAGCACCCCCACTCAGCTTCCCATGGGGTTCTTC.

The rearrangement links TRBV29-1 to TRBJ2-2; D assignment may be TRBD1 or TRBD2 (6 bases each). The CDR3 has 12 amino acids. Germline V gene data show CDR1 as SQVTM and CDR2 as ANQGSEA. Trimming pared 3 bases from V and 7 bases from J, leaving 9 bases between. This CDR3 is CSVEEGHGELFF. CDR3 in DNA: TGCAGCGTTGAGGAGGGACACGGGGAGCTGTTTTTT.

CDR3 residues: CASKKRQSSYEQYF. The CDR3 coding sequence is TGTGCCAGCAAGAAAAGACAGAGCTCCTACGAGCAGTACTTC. The V call is TRBV6-2 or TRBV6-3, the J call TRBJ2-7, with D perhaps TRBD1 (5 bases). The V end lost 7 bases, the J end lost 0 bases, and 13 bases lay between the germline ends. The CDR3 consists of 14 residues. Germline V CDR1 and CDR2: MNHEY, SVGEGT.

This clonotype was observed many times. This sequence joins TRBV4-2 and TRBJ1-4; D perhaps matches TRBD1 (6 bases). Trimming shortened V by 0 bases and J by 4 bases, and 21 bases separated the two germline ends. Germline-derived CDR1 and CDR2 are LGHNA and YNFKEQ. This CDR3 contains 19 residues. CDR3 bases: TGTGCCAGCAGCCAAGACACCCCCAGGGGCGGTGGATATAATGAAAAACTGTTTTTT. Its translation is CASSQDTPRGGGYNEKLFF.

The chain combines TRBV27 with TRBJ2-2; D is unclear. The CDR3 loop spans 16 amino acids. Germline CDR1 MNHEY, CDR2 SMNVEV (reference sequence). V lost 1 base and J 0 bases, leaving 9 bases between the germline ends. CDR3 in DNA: TGTGCCAGCAGTTTATATGAGGCCCCGAACACCGGGGAGCTGTTTTTT. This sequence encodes CASSLYEAPNTGELFF.

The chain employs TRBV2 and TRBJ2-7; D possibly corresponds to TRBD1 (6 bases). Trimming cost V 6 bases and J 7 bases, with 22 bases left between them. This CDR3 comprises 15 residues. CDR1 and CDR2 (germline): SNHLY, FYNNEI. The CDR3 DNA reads TGTGCCAGCAGGACCGGGACATCCTATCTTGGGGAGCAGTACTTC. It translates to CASRTGTSYLGEQYF.

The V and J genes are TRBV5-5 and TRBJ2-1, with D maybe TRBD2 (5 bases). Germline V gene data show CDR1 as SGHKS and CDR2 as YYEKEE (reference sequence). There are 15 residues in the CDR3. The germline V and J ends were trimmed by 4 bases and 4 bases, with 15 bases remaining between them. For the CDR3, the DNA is TGTGCCAGCAGCGCCGGGATTGGAGATTACAATGAGCAGTTCTTC. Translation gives CASSAGIGDYNEQFF.

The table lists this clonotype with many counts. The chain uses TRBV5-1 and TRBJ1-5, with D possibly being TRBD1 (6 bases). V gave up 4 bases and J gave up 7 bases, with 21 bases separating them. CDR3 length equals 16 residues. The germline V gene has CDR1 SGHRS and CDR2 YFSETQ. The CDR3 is CASSPGTRNEVQPQHF. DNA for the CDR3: TGCGCCAGCAGCCCAGGGACAAGAAACGAGGTCCAGCCCCAGCATTTT.

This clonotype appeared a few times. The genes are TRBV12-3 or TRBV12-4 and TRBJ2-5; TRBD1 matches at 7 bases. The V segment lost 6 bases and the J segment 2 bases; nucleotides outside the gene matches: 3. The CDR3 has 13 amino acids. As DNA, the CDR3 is TGTGCCAGCAGGGAGACAGGGCAAGAGACCCAGTACTTC. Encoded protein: CASRETGQETQYF.

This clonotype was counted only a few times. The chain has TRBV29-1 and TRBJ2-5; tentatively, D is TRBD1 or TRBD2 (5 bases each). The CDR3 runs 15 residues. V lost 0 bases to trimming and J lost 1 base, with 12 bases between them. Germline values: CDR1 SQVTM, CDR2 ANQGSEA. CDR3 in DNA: TGCAGCGTTGAAGATCCGGGGCAGTTCCAAGAGACCCAGTACTTC. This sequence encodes CSVEDPGQFQETQYF.

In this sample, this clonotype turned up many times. This chain's CDR3 is CSASQGQSNQPQHF. CDR3 coding DNA: TGCAGTGCTAGCCAGGGGCAAAGCAATCAGCCCCAGCATTTT. The rearrangement links TRBV20-1 to TRBJ1-5; D is perhaps TRBD1 (6 bases). CDR3 size: 14 residues. Germline loops: CDR1 DFQATT, CDR2 SNEGSKA (reference sequence). The germline V and J ends were trimmed by 3 bases and 1 base, with 10 bases remaining between them.

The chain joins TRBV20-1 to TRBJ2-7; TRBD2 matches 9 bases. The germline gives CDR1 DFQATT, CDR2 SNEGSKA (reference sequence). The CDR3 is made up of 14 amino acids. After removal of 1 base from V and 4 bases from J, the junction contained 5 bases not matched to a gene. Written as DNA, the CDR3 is TGCAGTGCTAGAGTTGAGACTAGCGGTTACGAGCAGTACTTC. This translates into CSARVETSGYEQYF.

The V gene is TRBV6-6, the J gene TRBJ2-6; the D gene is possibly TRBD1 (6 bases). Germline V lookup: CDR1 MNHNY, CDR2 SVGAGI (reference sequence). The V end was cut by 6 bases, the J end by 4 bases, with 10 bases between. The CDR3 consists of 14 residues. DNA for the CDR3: TGTGCCAGCAGGGGGGCTGGCGGGGCCAACGTCCTGACTTTC. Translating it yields CASRGAGGANVLTF.

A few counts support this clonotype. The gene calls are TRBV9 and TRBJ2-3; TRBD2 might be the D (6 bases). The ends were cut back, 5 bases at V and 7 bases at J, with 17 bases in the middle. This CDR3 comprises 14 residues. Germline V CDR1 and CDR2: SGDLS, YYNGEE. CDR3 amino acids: CASSLGLDGYTQYF. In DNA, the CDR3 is TGTGCCAGCAGTTTGGGACTGGATGGGTATACGCAGTATTTT.

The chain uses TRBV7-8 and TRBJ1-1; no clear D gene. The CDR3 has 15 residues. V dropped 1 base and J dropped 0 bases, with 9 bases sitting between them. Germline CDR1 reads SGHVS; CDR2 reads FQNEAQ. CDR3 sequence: CASSLEGSMNTEAFF. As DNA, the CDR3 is TGTGCCAGCAGCTTAGAAGGTAGCATGAACACTGAAGCTTTCTTT. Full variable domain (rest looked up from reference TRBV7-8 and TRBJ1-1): GAGVSQSPRYKVAKRGQDVALRCDPISGHVSLFWYQQALGQGPEFLTYFQNEAQLDKSGLPSDRFFAERPEGSVSTLKIQRTQQEDSAVYLCASSLEGSMNTEAFFGQGTRLTVV.